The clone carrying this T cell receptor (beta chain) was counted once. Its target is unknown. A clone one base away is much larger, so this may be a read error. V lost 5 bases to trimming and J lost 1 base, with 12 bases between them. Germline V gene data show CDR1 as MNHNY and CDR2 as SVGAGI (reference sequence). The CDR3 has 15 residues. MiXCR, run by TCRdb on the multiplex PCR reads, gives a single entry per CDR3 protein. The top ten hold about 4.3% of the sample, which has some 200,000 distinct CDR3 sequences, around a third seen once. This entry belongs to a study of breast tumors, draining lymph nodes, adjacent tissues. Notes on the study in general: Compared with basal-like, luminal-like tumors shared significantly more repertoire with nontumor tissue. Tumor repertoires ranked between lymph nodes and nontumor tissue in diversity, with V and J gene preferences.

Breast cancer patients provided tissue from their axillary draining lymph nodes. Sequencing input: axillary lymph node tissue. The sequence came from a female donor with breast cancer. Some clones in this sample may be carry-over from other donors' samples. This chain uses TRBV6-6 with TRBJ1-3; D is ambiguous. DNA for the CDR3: TGTGCCAGCAGTGAAGCCGTCGGATCTGGAAACACCATATATTTT. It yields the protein CASSEAVGSGNTIYF.